This T cell receptor beta chain is from a study of CXCR3-negative and CXCR3-positive naive CD8 T cells. Triplicate roughly 300,000-cell sorts were made of each CD8+ T cell subset. The study, taken as a whole, reports: No difference in surface CD5 was seen between naive subsets, and TCR strength was inferred from TRB CDR3 properties. Memory cells showed distinct TRBV-TRBJ patterns, while the two naive subsets matched. Partly lower CXCR3 expression followed cryopreservation, and most assays relied on fresh PBMCs.

Note on this clonotype: Its antigen is unknown.

UMI-labeled 5' RACE yielded the TRB cDNA libraries. One entry per CDR3 protein, without DNA, is what TCRdb gives after re-calling the 5' RACE reads. Its table lists 45,000 to 55,000 distinct CDR3 sequences. Germline V CDR1 and CDR2: SEHNR, FQNEAQ (reference sequence). This CDR3 spans 13 amino acids. The specimen sequenced was memory CD8+ T cells from blood. The rearrangement uses TRBV7-9 and TRBJ2-2. The receptor comes from a human donor in good health. Some clones in this sample may be carry-over from other donors' samples. The CDR3 loop is CASSLMPTGELFF.